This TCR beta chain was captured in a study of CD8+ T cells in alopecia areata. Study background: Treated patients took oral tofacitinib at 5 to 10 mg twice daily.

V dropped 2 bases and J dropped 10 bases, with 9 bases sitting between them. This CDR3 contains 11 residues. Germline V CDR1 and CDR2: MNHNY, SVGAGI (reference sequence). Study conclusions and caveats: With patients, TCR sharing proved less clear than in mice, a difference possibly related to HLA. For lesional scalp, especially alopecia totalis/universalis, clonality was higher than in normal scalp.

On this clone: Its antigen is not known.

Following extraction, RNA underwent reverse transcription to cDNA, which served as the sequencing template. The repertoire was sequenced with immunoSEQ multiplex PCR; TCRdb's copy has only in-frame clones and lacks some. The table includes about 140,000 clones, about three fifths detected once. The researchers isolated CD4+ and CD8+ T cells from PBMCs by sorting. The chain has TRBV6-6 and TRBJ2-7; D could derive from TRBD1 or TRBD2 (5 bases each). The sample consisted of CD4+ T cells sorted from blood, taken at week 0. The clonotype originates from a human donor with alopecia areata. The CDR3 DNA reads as TGTGCCAGCAGTTACAATCGGGGCCAGTACTTC. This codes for CASSYNRGQYF.